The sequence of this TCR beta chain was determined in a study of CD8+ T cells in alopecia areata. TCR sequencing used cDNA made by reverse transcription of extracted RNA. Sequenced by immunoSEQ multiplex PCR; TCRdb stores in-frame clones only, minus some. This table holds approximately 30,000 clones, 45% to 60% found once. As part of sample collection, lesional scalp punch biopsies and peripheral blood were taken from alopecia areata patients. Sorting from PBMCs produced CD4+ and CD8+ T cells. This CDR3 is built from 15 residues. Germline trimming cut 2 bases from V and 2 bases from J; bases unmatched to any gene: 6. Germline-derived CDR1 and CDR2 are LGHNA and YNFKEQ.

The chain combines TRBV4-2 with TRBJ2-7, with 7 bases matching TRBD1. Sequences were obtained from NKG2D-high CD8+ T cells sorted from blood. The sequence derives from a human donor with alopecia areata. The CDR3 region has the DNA TGTGCCAGCAGCCAAACCGGGACAGAGACCTACGAGCAGTACTTC. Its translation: CASSQTGTETYEQYF.